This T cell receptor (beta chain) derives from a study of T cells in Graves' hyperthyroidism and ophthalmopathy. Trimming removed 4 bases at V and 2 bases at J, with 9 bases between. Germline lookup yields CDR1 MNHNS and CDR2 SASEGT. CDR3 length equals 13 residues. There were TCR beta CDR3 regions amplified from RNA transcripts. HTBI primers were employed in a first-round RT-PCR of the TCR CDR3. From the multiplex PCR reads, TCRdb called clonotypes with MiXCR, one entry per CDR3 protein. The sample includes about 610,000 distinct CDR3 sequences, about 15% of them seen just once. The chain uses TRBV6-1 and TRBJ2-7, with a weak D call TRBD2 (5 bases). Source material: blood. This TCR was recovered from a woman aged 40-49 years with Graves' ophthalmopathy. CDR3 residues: CASSGTYPYEQYF. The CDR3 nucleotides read TGTGCCAGCAGTGGGACTTACCCCTACGAGCAGTACTTC.